Listed here is a single T cell receptor (beta chain). Its specificity is unknown. Aged 18 to 65, the patients had hyperthyroidism that was newly diagnosed and had lasted under 2 months. Exclusion criteria comprised uncontrolled infection, other autoimmune disease, pregnancy or lactation. This sample was taken from a study of T cells in Graves' hyperthyroidism and ophthalmopathy. The CDR3 regions of TCR beta were amplified from RNA transcripts. RT-PCR in the first round (using the HTBI primer set) targeted the TCR CDR3. TCRdb redid the calling of the multiplex PCR reads with MiXCR, one entry per CDR3 protein. The repertoire holds a few hundred thousand distinct CDR3 sequences, roughly an eighth seen once, with 5.3% in the top ten. Study results and limitations: It was a median 6.5 months before onset that the model predicted ophthalmopathy. In simple terms, a model built on 13 V-J features told ophthalmopathy apart from stable hyperthyroidism.

The CDR3 has 13 amino acids. V dropped 6 bases and J dropped 0 bases, with 5 bases sitting between them. Germline lookup yields CDR1 MNHNS and CDR2 SASEGT. The rearrangement uses TRBV6-1 and TRBJ2-2; D unclear. Material for sequencing was blood. The sequence was obtained from a woman aged 18-30 years with Graves' hyperthyroidism. Here the CDR3 reads CASRETNTGELFF. CDR3 nucleotide sequence: TGTGCCAGCAGGGAAACGAACACCGGGGAGCTGTTTTTT.